Below are 19 T cell receptor beta chains sequenced from a single sample in a study of CD8 T cells in ankylosing spondylitis (dated 2017 in TCRdb). Preparation of the library involved 5' RACE. The instrument was an Illumina HiSeq 2500. Using fastp at Q25 and MiXCR, TCRdb reprocessed the public reads and kept productive beta chains. Duplicate CDR3 protein sequences are folded into a single record with the most common DNA and genes. The sample table records about 250,000 distinct CDR3 sequences; roughly 32% of these occur just once. The ten largest clonotypes hold 3.5% to 4.5% of the sample. Sequencing input: blood, either unsorted or a sorted T cell fraction (not recorded which). The receptor source for this set is a male donor with ankylosing spondylitis or in good health (not recorded which).

This clonotype was seen many times. The chain recombines TRBV29-1 with TRBJ2-7, with D hard to call. The germline V gene encodes CDR1 SQVTM and CDR2 ANQGSEA. Trimming stripped 4 bases from V and 2 bases from J, with 6 bases between. This CDR3 has 11 residues. The CDR3: CSVGVPYEQYF. CDR3 bases: TGCAGCGTTGGGGTTCCCTACGAGCAGTACTTC.

This clonotype has only one observation. The DNA is omitted, as the CDR3 cannot be located on it reliably, and the CDR3 follows TCRdb's listing. Here the CDR3 reads CASSFGPGVSTDTQYF. The chain carries TRBV5-1 and TRBJ2-3. The CDR3 region is 16 residues in length, termini included. Germline CDR1 SGHRS, CDR2 YFSETQ.

This clonotype showed up just a few times. This chain connects TRBV27 to TRBJ1-2; perhaps TRBD1 as D (6 bases). Germline V gene sequence: CDR1 MNHEY, CDR2 SMNVEV (reference sequence). Trimming took off 4 bases at V and 8 bases at J, with 17 bases between the two ends. CDR3 length equals 14 residues. For the CDR3, the DNA is TGTGCCAGCAGTTCCACAGGGTTAGCGGACGGCTACACCTTC. Protein: CASSSTGLADGYTF.

This clonotype has at least ten counts. This chain connects TRBV29-1 to TRBJ2-6, with no clear D. The CDR3 has 13 residues. The germline V and J ends were trimmed by 3 bases and 2 bases, with 5 bases remaining between them. CDR1 and CDR2 from the germline V gene are SQVTM and ANQGSEA. CDR3 in DNA: TGCAGCGTTGACTGGGCTGGGGCCAACGTCCTGACTTTC. It encodes CSVDWAGANVLTF. The full variable domain, in which reference TRBV29-1 and TRBJ2-6 provide the parts outside the CDR3, is SAVISQKPSRDICQRGTSLTIQCQVDSQVTMMFWYRQQPGQSLTLIATANQGSEATYESGFVIDKFPISRPNLTFSTLTVSNMSPEDSSIYLCSVDWAGANVLTFGAGSRLTVL.

The chain carries TRBV20-1 and TRBJ1-2; possibly TRBD1 for D (6 bases). V shed 2 bases and J shed 8 bases, with 24 bases lying between them. CDR1 DFQATT and CDR2 SNEGSKA come from the germline V gene (reference sequence). The CDR3 consists of 16 residues. CDR3 in amino acids: CSARPDRDTRLGGYTF. CDR3 coding DNA: TGCAGTGCTAGACCTGACCGGGACACTCGACTGGGGGGCTACACCTTC.

The rearrangement joins TRBV29-1 to TRBJ2-4, with 10 bases identical to TRBD1. The CDR3 has 15 amino acids. Germline V gene sequence: CDR1 SQVTM, CDR2 ANQGSEA. Unmatched junction bases numbered 5, after V lost 0 bases and J lost 6 bases. CDR3: CSVEEGTGVGNIQYF. The CDR3 DNA reads as TGCAGCGTTGAAGAGGGGACAGGGGTTGGAAACATTCAGTACTTC.

This chain joins TRBV20-1 and TRBJ2-3; 7 bases are shared with TRBD1. CDR1 is DFQATT, CDR2 SNEGSKA, per germline (reference sequence). J was trimmed by 2 bases and V by 6 bases; bases with no gene match: 8. CDR3 length: 14 residues. The CDR3 DNA follows: TGCAGTGCAAAGGGTGGGACAGACACAGATACGCAGTATTTT. It yields the protein CSAKGGTDTDTQYF.

The chain links TRBV6-1 to TRBJ2-7; D gene unclear. This CDR3 is 10 amino acids long. Germline V gene sequence: CDR1 MNHNS, CDR2 SASEGT. Trimming took 6 bases from V and 9 from J, leaving 9 bases between them. CDR3 in DNA: TGTGCCAGCAGAGAGATCGGGCAGTACTTC. Amino acid sequence: CASREIGQYF.

This chain connects TRBV20-1 to TRBJ2-7; 7 nucleotides match TRBD1. CDR3 length: 13 amino acids. In germline, CDR1 is DFQATT, CDR2 SNEGSKA (reference sequence). With V trimmed by 6 bases and J by 0 bases, 5 bases remained unmatched. The CDR3 DNA is TGCAGTGCCCCGACAGGGAGCTCCTACGAGCAGTACTTC. As protein: CSAPTGSSYEQYF.

In this sample, this clonotype turned up a few times. The genes are TRBV28 and TRBJ2-3; 8 bases line up with TRBD2. The germline V gene has CDR1 MDHEN and CDR2 SYDVKM. V gave up 10 bases and J gave up 8 bases; unmatched junction bases: 14. This CDR3 has 14 residues. The CDR3 here is CATQRGSLGGTQYF. The CDR3 nucleotides are TGTGCCACGCAGCGGGGGTCACTCGGTGGTACGCAGTATTTT.

This clonotype was counted a few times. The V gene is TRBV5-1, the J gene TRBJ2-3, with 16 bases matching TRBD2. Germline V lookup: CDR1 SGHRS, CDR2 YFSETQ. The CDR3 spans 18 residues. J gave up 7 bases and V 4 bases, and 12 bases lay outside the gene matches. For the CDR3, the DNA is TGCGCCAGCAGCAATCCGGGACTAGCGGGGGGGCGATCGAATACGCAGTATTTT. This codes for CASSNPGLAGGRSNTQYF.

This clonotype was observed once. The V and J genes are TRBV12-3 or TRBV12-4 and TRBJ1-1; tentative D call: TRBD1 (6 bases). V shed 3 bases and J shed 3 bases, with 14 bases lying between them. This CDR3 is built from 15 residues. The CDR3 nucleotides are TGTGCCAGCAGTTTTGCTTGGGGGCAGGACACTGAAGCTTTCTTT. The encoded protein is CASSFAWGQDTEAFF.

V and J are TRBV3-1 and TRBJ2-3; D is perhaps TRBD2 (5 bases). CDR3 length: 16 residues. Germline V gene sequence: CDR1 LGHDT, CDR2 YNNKEL (reference sequence). The V gene lost 1 base and the J gene lost 1 base, with 12 bases spanning the gap. The DNA for the CDR3 is TGTGCCAGCAGCCAAGTTTCCATGGGAGGCACAGATACGCAGTATTTT. Translation: CASSQVSMGGTDTQYF.

V usage is TRBV20-1 and J usage is TRBJ2-7; D is ambiguous. CDR1 and CDR2 (germline): DFQATT, SNEGSKA (reference sequence). The V and J ends lost 6 bases and 0 bases respectively, with 15 bases between them. The CDR3 loop spans 14 amino acids. The CDR3 sequence is CSATTPAVSYEQYF. CDR3 coding DNA: TGCAGTGCCACGACACCCGCAGTCTCCTACGAGCAGTACTTC.

This sequence joins TRBV20-1 and TRBJ1-1; D perhaps matches TRBD1 (5 bases). Germline V gene sequence: CDR1 DFQATT, CDR2 SNEGSKA (reference sequence). CDR3 size: 12 residues. The CDR3 DNA sequence: TGCAGGGGACGGGTCGTGAACACTGAAGCTTTCTTT. Translating it yields CRGRVVNTEAFF.

In DNA form, the CDR3 reads TGCAGCGCCCGGCCTGCCGCAGGCTCCTACGAGCAGTACTTC. Encoded protein: CSARPAAGSYEQYF. The rearrangement uses TRBV29-1 and TRBJ2-7; D ambiguous. The CDR3 runs to 14 residues. The germline gives CDR1 SQVTM, CDR2 ANQGSEA. The V and J ends lost 7 bases and 0 bases respectively, with 16 bases between them.

This rearrangement joins TRBV7-2 to TRBJ2-5; D is ambiguous. The V and J ends lost 5 bases and 7 bases respectively, with 8 bases between them. Germline CDR1 is SGHTA and CDR2 is FQGNSA. This CDR3 comprises 11 residues. For the CDR3, the DNA is TGTGCCAGCAGCCGGGCGGTGACCCAGTACTTC. Translated: CASSRAVTQYF.

The V gene is TRBV10-3, the J gene TRBJ2-7, with 8 bases identical to TRBD1. J gave up 1 base and V 10 bases, and 15 bases lay outside the gene matches. Germline V gene lookup returns CDR1 ENHRY and CDR2 SYGVKD. The CDR3 consists of 16 residues. The chain's CDR3 is CASTGGGQAGSYEQYF. CDR3 coding DNA: TGTGCCAGCACGGGTGGGGGACAGGCAGGATCCTACGAGCAGTACTTC.

The chain joins TRBV25-1 to TRBJ1-5; 8 bases fit TRBD1. The CDR3 has 16 residues. Germline CDR1 and CDR2: MGHDK and SYGVNS. V gave up 4 bases and J gave up 0 bases; unmatched junction bases: 5. The DNA for the CDR3 is TGTGCCAGCAGTGGGGGACAGGCCGTTAGCAATCAGCCCCAGCATTTT. Its protein product is CASSGGQAVSNQPQHF.